This T cell receptor beta chain was recorded in a study of a mutant IDH1 vaccine in newly diagnosed glioma. About the research overall: Patients got their first vaccination 4-6 weeks after radiotherapy alone, or with temozolomide cycles. Mean patient age was about 40 years; about 60% were male and around 40% female.

This clone came up once. Its antigen is not known. Sequencing used immunoSEQ multiplex PCR; TCRdb keeps in-frame clones, though not all of them. Found here are approximately 50,000 clones, roughly nine tenths of them singletons; the top ten hold over 1.5%. The CDR3 runs 13 residues. The V and J ends lost 2 bases and 2 bases respectively, with 6 bases between them. Looked up from germline, CDR1 is KGHSH and CDR2 is LQKENI. Indicated time point: week 35, safety follow-up. Mutant IDH1 20-mer peptide, at 300 ug, made up each vaccine dose, with topical imiquimod. Patients had eight vaccinations, in weeks 1, 3, 5, 7, 11, 15, 19 and 23.

The chain carries TRBV18 and TRBJ1-2, with D maybe TRBD1 (6 bases). This TCR derives from a man between 35 and 55 years old with glioma. The sample was PBMCs, taken from a glioma patient whose treatment included an IDH1 peptide vaccine. CDR3: CASSPGQNYGYTF. As DNA, the CDR3 is TGTGCCAGCTCACCAGGACAGAACTATGGCTACACCTTC.